The clone carrying this T cell receptor (beta chain) was found many times. What it binds is not known. Researchers made TCR beta libraries by using iRepertoire HTBI primers and running Arm-PCR on CDR3 regions. TCRdb re-analysed the multiplex PCR reads in MiXCR, keeping a single row per CDR3 protein. The table has around 360,000 distinct CDR3 sequences, 15% to 20% seen once; the top ten hold roughly 21%. The data were obtained in a study of regulatory T cells in long-lasting Graves disease. As to time point: newly diagnosed GD, antithyroid drugs for less than 3 months. Extracted PBMC RNA gave rise to the TCR library. Germline V gene data show CDR1 as SGHRS and CDR2 as YFSETQ. This CDR3 has 13 amino acids. After removal of 0 bases from V and 9 bases from J, the junction contained 3 bases not matched to a gene. Study results and caveats: Persistent patients had a count of shared public clonotypes (more than 2,500) that exceeded that of new patients (approximately 920). Preferential use of TRBV28, TRBJ1-2 and TRBJ2-5 was seen in persistent disease.

These data were likewise used in another study, on T cells in Graves' hyperthyroidism and ophthalmopathy.

J is TRBJ1-1 and V is TRBV5-1, with TRBD1 matching over 9 bases. This receptor was obtained from a woman between 18 and 29 years old with Graves disease. Specimen: peripheral blood mononuclear cells (PBMCs), collected at new diagnosis, from a patient treated with antithyroid drugs. CDR3 protein: CASSLAGTGQAFF. Written as DNA, the CDR3 is TGCGCCAGCAGCTTGGCCGGGACAGGGCAAGCTTTCTTT. Variable domain in full (rest from reference TRBV5-1 and TRBJ1-1): KAGVTQTPRYLIKTRGQQVTLSCSPISGHRSVSWYQQTPGQGLQFLFEYFSETQRNKGNFPGRFSGRQFSNSRSEMNVSTLELGDSALYLCASSLAGTGQAFFGQGTRLTVV.